The 27 T cell receptor beta chains listed next were all sequenced from one sample in a study of T cell responses to AZD1222 COVID-19 vaccine. Assay used: immunoSEQ multiplex PCR; TCRdb lists only in-frame clones, some missing. The sample includes roughly 140,000 clones, 90% to 95% of them seen just once. The sequencing here drew on peripheral blood, taken on day 0 of AZD1222 vaccination. All receptors come from an adult in good health.

The chain combines TRBV19 with TRBJ1-3; unclear D gene. Trimming took 4 bases from V and 3 from J, leaving 10 bases between them. This CDR3 comprises 14 residues. Germline lookup yields CDR1 LNHDA and CDR2 SQIVND (reference sequence). The CDR3: CASSSSARGNTIYF. The CDR3 nucleotides read TGTGCCAGTAGTAGCTCTGCTCGTGGAAACACCATATATTTT. Complete variable domain (other parts from reference TRBV19 and TRBJ1-3): DGGITQSPKYLFRKEGQNVTLSCEQNLNHDAMYWYRQDPGQGLRLIYYSQIVNDFQKGDIAEGYSVSREKKESFPLTVTSAQKNPTAFYLCASSSSARGNTIYFGEGSWLTVV.

The CDR3 DNA reads as TGTGCCAGCAGCCCGGGCCCCGCGGATACGCAGTATTTT. Its protein is CASSPGPADTQYF. The chain recombines TRBV7-8 with TRBJ2-3; D not resolved. The CDR3 totals 13 residues. V was shortened by 5 bases and J by 6 bases, with 12 bases between the two germline ends. The V gene's germline CDR1 is SGHVS and CDR2 FQNEAQ.

V is TRBV5-1 and J is TRBJ1-1, with D uncertain. This CDR3 is built from 16 residues. Trimming removed 1 base at V and 6 bases at J, with 19 bases between. Looked up from germline, CDR1 is SGHRS and CDR2 is YFSETQ. The CDR3 sequence: CASSLNVRLGSAEAFF. DNA of the CDR3: TGCGCCAGCAGCTTGAACGTCCGACTGGGTTCCGCTGAAGCTTTCTTT. The complete variable domain, with remaining parts taken from reference TRBV5-1 and TRBJ1-1, reads KAGVTQTPRYLIKTRGQQVTLSCSPISGHRSVSWYQQTPGQGLQFLFEYFSETQRNKGNFPGRFSGRQFSNSRSEMNVSTLELGDSALYLCASSLNVRLGSAEAFFGQGTRLTVV.

The chain couples TRBV23-1 to TRBJ2-7; maybe TRBD2 (6 bases). TRBV23-1 carries the ORF label, with uncertain function. Between the trimmed V and J ends, which lost 9 bases and 1 base, there was a span of 16 bases. This CDR3 region has 14 residues. CDR3 coding DNA: TGCGCCAGATCCCGAGGGCGGGGTTCCTACGAGCAGTACTTC. Protein product: CARSRGRGSYEQYF.

The V gene is TRBV29-1, the J gene TRBJ1-2; 12 nucleotides align to TRBD1. V was pared by 4 bases and J by 8 bases, with 8 bases of the junction left unmatched. CDR3 length: 14 amino acids. From germline, CDR1 is SQVTM and CDR2 ANQGSEA. CDR3 region: CSVVGQGASGGYTF. Here the CDR3 DNA reads TGCAGCGTTGTGGGACAGGGGGCTTCTGGAGGCTACACCTTC. Supplemented by reference TRBV29-1 and TRBJ1-2, the full variable domain reads SAVISQKPSRDICQRGTSLTIQCQVDSQVTMMFWYRQQPGQSLTLIATANQGSEATYESGFVIDKFPISRPNLTFSTLTVSNMSPEDSSIYLCSVVGQGASGGYTFGSGTRLTVV.

This clone was picked up one time. J is TRBJ2-5 and V is TRBV7-2, with D maybe TRBD2 (7 bases). V lost 7 bases and J lost 5, with 14 bases in between. The CDR3 sequence is 13 residues long. Germline assignment: CDR1 SGHTA and CDR2 FQGNSA. This chain's CDR3 is CASNGEGGETQYF. For the CDR3, the DNA is TGTGCCAGCAACGGGGAGGGGGGGGAGACCCAGTACTTC.

The chain links TRBV19 to TRBJ2-7; no definite D call. Germline lookup yields CDR1 LNHDA and CDR2 SQIVND (reference sequence). Trimming removed 3 bases from V and 1 base from J, with 7 bases in between. This CDR3 is 13 amino acids long. The CDR3 protein is CASSIDGSYEQYF. For the CDR3, the DNA is TGTGCCAGTAGTATTGATGGGTCCTACGAGCAGTACTTC.

This clone was seen a single time. The genes are TRBV28 and TRBJ1-6; TRBD1 aligns across 9 bases. Germline CDR1 and CDR2: MDHEN and SYDVKM. There are 16 residues in the CDR3. Trimming cost V 5 bases and J 9 bases; bases outside gene matches: 11. The CDR3 reads CASSQTSGTGSSPLHF. CDR3 coding DNA: TGTGCCAGCAGTCAAACCTCCGGGACAGGGAGTTCACCCCTCCACTTT.

The chain has TRBV18 and TRBJ2-2; either TRBD1 or TRBD2 may fit D (6 bases each). V lost 2 bases and J 4 bases, leaving 14 bases between the germline ends. Germline CDR1 KGHSH, CDR2 LQKENI. The CDR3 runs 16 residues. CDR3 loop: CASSPSGAPGTGELFF. CDR3 nucleotide sequence: TGTGCCAGCTCACCATCGGGGGCCCCGGGCACCGGGGAGCTGTTTTTT.

The genes are TRBV11-2 and TRBJ2-3; TRBD1 or TRBD2 may be the D gene (6 bases each). V was clipped by 1 base and J by 1 base, with 18 bases between them. The CDR3 runs 18 residues. Germline loops: CDR1 SGHAT, CDR2 FQNNGV. CDR3 sequence reads: CASSLGLGGLTGTDTQYF. The CDR3 DNA is TGTGCCAGCAGCTTAGGCCTTGGGGGGCTAACGGGCACAGATACGCAGTATTTT.

The J gene is TRBJ1-4, the V gene TRBV2; D might be TRBD1 (5 bases). With 4 bases removed from V and 3 bases from J, the gap between germline ends came to 12 bases. Germline V gives CDR1 SNHLY, CDR2 FYNNEI. The CDR3 extends over 15 amino acids. In nucleotides, the CDR3 is TGTGCCAGCAGTGTTAAGGGGCGGGCTAATGAAAAACTGTTTTTT. Protein: CASSVKGRANEKLFF.

The chain couples TRBV1 to TRBJ2-4; the table names TRBD2, a call not compared with the DNA. TRBV1 counts as a pseudogene. This CDR3 has 19 residues. The DNA for the CDR3 is TGCACCAGCAGCCAAGATCCGGGAGCGGGGGGGCCCCACGAAAACATTCAGTACTTC. Amino acids: CTSSQDPGAGGPHENIQYF.

The V and J genes are TRBV25-1 and TRBJ1-2; D is possibly TRBD1 (5 bases). The germline CDR1 and CDR2 sequences are MGHDK and SYGVNS. This CDR3 region has 14 residues. Trimming removed 0 bases from V and 6 bases from J, with 11 bases in between. The CDR3 loop reads CASSEYARDDGYTF. CDR3 nucleotides: TGTGCCAGCAGTGAATATGCCAGGGATGATGGCTACACCTTC.

This clone has only one observation. The V gene is TRBV3-1 (or the pseudogene TRBV3-2), the J gene TRBJ1-1; unclear D gene. V was clipped by 4 bases and J by 3 bases, with 3 bases between them. This CDR3 has 11 residues. CDR1 LGHDT and CDR2 YNNKEL come from the germline V gene (reference sequence). The CDR3 region has the DNA TGTGCCAGCAGCCGTGACACTGAAGCTTTCTTT. Protein product: CASSRDTEAFF.

V usage is TRBV7-6 and J usage is TRBJ2-1; 12 bases align to TRBD2. J gave up 4 bases and V 3 bases, and 1 base lay outside the gene matches. Germline CDR1 reads SGHVS; CDR2 reads FNYEAQ. The CDR3 runs 15 residues. The CDR3 nucleotides read TGTGCCAGCAGCTTGACTAGCGGGGGTTACAATGAGCAGTTCTTC. Encoded protein: CASSLTSGGYNEQFF.

V and J are TRBV5-1 and TRBJ1-2; D is possibly TRBD1 (5 bases). The CDR3 sequence is 15 residues long. V was clipped by 0 bases and J by 6 bases, with 15 bases between them. Germline lookup yields CDR1 SGHRS and CDR2 YFSETQ. The CDR3: CASSLDSGELDGYTF. CDR3 nucleotides: TGCGCCAGCAGCTTGGATTCGGGGGAACTAGATGGCTACACCTTC.

The DNA of the CDR3 is TGCAGCGTTCGTACCCAGGGTAGTGAGCAGTTCTTC. It specifies CSVRTQGSEQFF. The chain joins TRBV29-1 to TRBJ2-1, with a weak D call TRBD1 (5 bases). From germline, CDR1 is SQVTM and CDR2 ANQGSEA. This CDR3 has 12 amino acids. V lost 5 bases and J lost 9, with 14 bases in between.

The chain joins TRBV9 to TRBJ1-2; a possible D gene is TRBD1 (6 bases). V lost 0 bases, J lost 3 bases, and 12 bases lay in between. CDR3 length equals 15 residues. Germline V CDR1 and CDR2: SGDLS, YYNGEE. The CDR3 nucleotides are TGTGCCAGCAGCGTAGATACAGGGAGGGACTATGGCTACACCTTC. Translated: CASSVDTGRDYGYTF.

The chain links TRBV5-1 to TRBJ2-7; tentative D call: TRBD1 (6 bases). This CDR3 contains 17 residues. Germline values: CDR1 SGHRS, CDR2 YFSETQ. Trimming cost V 1 base and J 1 base, with 18 bases left between them. The CDR3 DNA is TGCGCCAGCAGCTTGTCGCCAACAGGGAAACGGTCCTACGAGCAGTACTTC. Protein product: CASSLSPTGKRSYEQYF. The full variable domain, rest sourced from reference TRBV5-1 and TRBJ2-7, is KAGVTQTPRYLIKTRGQQVTLSCSPISGHRSVSWYQQTPGQGLQFLFEYFSETQRNKGNFPGRFSGRQFSNSRSEMNVSTLELGDSALYLCASSLSPTGKRSYEQYFGPGTRLTVT.

The chain is built from TRBV12-3 or TRBV12-4 and TRBJ1-2; D not resolved. V lost 7 bases and J lost 6, with 15 bases in between. The CDR3 sequence is 13 residues long. The CDR3 reads CASTPGSFDGYTF. The CDR3 nucleotides read TGTGCCAGCACCCCTGGCAGTTTTGATGGCTACACCTTC.

This chain links TRBV12-3 or TRBV12-4 with TRBJ1-2, with a weak D call TRBD1 (5 bases). The V gene lost 3 bases and the J gene lost 2 bases, with 7 bases spanning the gap. This CDR3 is 13 amino acids long. CDR3 sequence: CASSFTGNYGYTF. CDR3 DNA sequence: TGTGCCAGCAGTTTCACAGGCAACTATGGCTACACCTTC.

This clone was seen only a few times. The CDR3 sequence is CASSTSRSYNTQYF. The CDR3 DNA follows: TGTGCCAGCAGTACTAGCCGGTCGTATAATACGCAGTATTTT. J is TRBJ2-3 and V is TRBV2; a weak D match, TRBD2 (6 bases). Germline CDR1 SNHLY, CDR2 FYNNEI. V dropped 5 bases and J dropped 7 bases, with 16 bases sitting between them. This CDR3 is 14 amino acids long.

J is TRBJ2-7 and V is TRBV6-2 or TRBV6-3; possibly TRBD2 for D (6 bases). The germline V and J ends were trimmed by 2 bases and 4 bases, with 30 bases remaining between them. The V gene's germline CDR1 is MNHEY and CDR2 SVGEGT. There are 20 residues in the CDR3. CDR3 residues: CASSYHNWGVTQPSSYEQYF. Here the CDR3 DNA reads TGTGCCAGCAGTTACCACAATTGGGGGGTTACCCAACCCTCGTCGTACGAGCAGTACTTC.

This rearrangement joins TRBV10-3 to TRBJ1-5, with no clear D. CDR1 is ENHRY and CDR2 is SYGVKD in the germline V gene. With 0 bases removed from V and 0 bases from J, the gap between germline ends came to 12 bases. The CDR3 runs 17 residues. CDR3 residues: CAISESPAFYSNQPQHF. The CDR3 DNA sequence: TGTGCCATCAGTGAGTCACCGGCATTCTATAGCAATCAGCCCCAGCATTTT.

The rearrangement joins TRBV5-1 to TRBJ2-7; 7 bases agree with TRBD1. V lost 0 bases, J lost 7 bases, and 13 bases stayed unmatched. Germline assignment: CDR1 SGHRS and CDR2 YFSETQ. The CDR3 covers 16 residues. CDR3 sequence: CASSLGDSFRIGEQYF. In DNA, the CDR3 is TGCGCCAGCAGCTTGGGGGACAGCTTCCGGATTGGAGAGCAGTACTTC.

The V gene is TRBV9, the J gene TRBJ2-3; TRBD2 aligns across 14 bases. From germline, CDR1 is SGDLS and CDR2 YYNGEE. This CDR3 has 20 amino acids. After removal of 3 bases from V and 3 bases from J, the junction contained 15 bases not matched to a gene. In nucleotides, the CDR3 is TGTGCCAGCAGCGCCGGACTAGCGGGGGGCCGGTTGGGTCTGACAGATACGCAGTATTTT. Protein sequence: CASSAGLAGGRLGLTDTQYF.

The rearrangement links TRBV12-3 or TRBV12-4 to TRBJ1-6, with TRBD1 matching 7 bases. CDR3 length: 13 residues. The junction had 0 bases not matched to a gene; V was cut back by 3 bases and J by 7 bases. CDR3 coding DNA: TGTGCCAGCAGTTTGACAGGGAATTCACCCCTCCACTTT. Translation gives CASSLTGNSPLHF.